These 8 T cell receptor beta chains originate from one sample sequenced in a study of cytomegalovirus exposure and HLA in healthy donors. Researchers ran the PCR with 60 Vbeta and 13 Jbeta primers. Here immunoSEQ multiplex PCR was the method, and the copy in TCRdb shows in-frame clones only, minus some. The top ten hold roughly 12% of the sample, which has about 150,000 clones, 80% seen once. Sequencing used PBMCs. Receptors originate from a young man in good health and CMV-seropositive.

V gene TRBV7-9 combines with J gene TRBJ2-3; TRBD2 matches at 9 bases. The CDR3 is 16 residues long. V shed 5 bases, J shed 7 bases, and the junction held 13 bases outside the gene matches. From germline, CDR1 is SEHNR and CDR2 FQNEAQ (reference sequence). Here the CDR3 reads CASSPPGGRARNTQYF. CDR3 DNA sequence: TGTGCCAGCAGCCCCCCCGGCGGGAGGGCCCGGAATACGCAGTATTTT.

This sequence joins TRBV19 and TRBJ1-5; D remains unclear. Trimming took 3 bases from V and 4 from J, leaving 13 bases between them. The CDR3 spans 15 residues. CDR1 is LNHDA, CDR2 SQIVND, per germline (reference sequence). In DNA, the CDR3 is TGTGCCAGTAGTATCCCTTTCCGGACTAATCAGCCCCAGCATTTT. It codes for CASSIPFRTNQPQHF.

The chain recombines TRBV27 with TRBJ1-5; D is unclear. CDR1 and CDR2 from the germline V gene are MNHEY and SMNVEV (reference sequence). The germline V and J ends were trimmed by 1 base and 2 bases, with 3 bases remaining between them. CDR3 length: 13 amino acids. CDR3 region: CASSLLGNQPQHF. CDR3 nucleotide sequence: TGTGCCAGCAGTTTATTAGGCAATCAGCCCCAGCATTTT.

This clone was found once. The chain combines TRBV27 with TRBJ2-7; a weak D match, TRBD1 (6 bases). This CDR3 has 12 amino acids. The germline V gene has CDR1 MNHEY and CDR2 SMNVEV (reference sequence). Trimming shortened V by 5 bases and J by 7 bases, and 12 bases separated the two germline ends. CDR3 protein: CASSPGVREQYF. The CDR3 DNA follows: TGTGCCAGCAGTCCAGGGGTTAGGGAGCAGTACTTC.

V gene TRBV28 combines with J gene TRBJ2-1; a possible D gene is TRBD1 (6 bases). V was cut by 5 bases and J by 7 bases, with 18 bases left in between. The germline V gene encodes CDR1 MDHEN and CDR2 SYDVKM. CDR3 length: 15 amino acids. The CDR3 DNA is TGTGCCAGCAGTGGCGCAGGGGAAGGGAGTAATGAGCAGTTCTTC. This translates into CASSGAGEGSNEQFF.

Only one count was recorded for this clone. The CDR3 loop reads CASSLVGPPDTQYF. The DNA for the CDR3 is TGTGCCAGCAGCTTGGTTGGCCCCCCAGATACGCAGTATTTT. The J gene is TRBJ2-3, the V gene TRBV5-6, with D unresolved. Trimming left V 0 bases short and J 4 bases short, with 9 bases between. Germline assignment: CDR1 SGHDT and CDR2 YYEEEE. The CDR3 consists of 14 residues.

This chain connects TRBV7-2 to TRBJ1-1; D is perhaps TRBD1 (5 bases). This CDR3 spans 14 amino acids. Between the trimmed V and J ends, which lost 2 bases and 10 bases, there was a span of 17 bases. Germline CDR1 and CDR2: SGHTA and FQGNSA. The CDR3: CASSLLGPNTGAFF. The CDR3 coding sequence is TGTGCCAGCAGCTTATTGGGGCCAAACACAGGAGCTTTCTTT.

The chain combines TRBV5-1 with TRBJ2-1; tentative D call: TRBD1 (6 bases). The germline CDR1 and CDR2 sequences are SGHRS and YFSETQ. This CDR3 is built from 13 residues. The V end lost 4 bases, the J end lost 5 bases, and 10 bases lay between the germline ends. Here the CDR3 DNA reads TGCGCCAGCAGCGAGGACAGAAACAATGAGCAGTTCTTC. This sequence encodes CASSEDRNNEQFF.